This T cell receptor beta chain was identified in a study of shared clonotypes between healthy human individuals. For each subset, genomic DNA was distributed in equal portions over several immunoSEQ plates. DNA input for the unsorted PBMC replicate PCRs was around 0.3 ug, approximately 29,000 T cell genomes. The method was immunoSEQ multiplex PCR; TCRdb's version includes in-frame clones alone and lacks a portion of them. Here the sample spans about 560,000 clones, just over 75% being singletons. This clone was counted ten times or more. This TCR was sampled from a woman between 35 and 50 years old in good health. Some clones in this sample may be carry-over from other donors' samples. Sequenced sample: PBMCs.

The CDR3 sequence: CASSEGTGSVDTQYF. The CDR3 bases are TGTGCCAGCAGTGAGGGGACAGGGAGCGTGGATACGCAGTATTTT. V usage is TRBV6-1 and J usage is TRBJ2-3; 9 bases agree with TRBD1. The CDR3 is 15 residues long. V lost 3 bases to trimming and J lost 6 bases; unmatched junction nucleotides: 7. Per germline, CDR1 MNHNS and CDR2 SASEGT.